This TCR beta chain was profiled in a study of HIV-infected patients and healthy controls. No cell fractionation was done, so the repertoire covers all unsorted peripheral blood T cells. The ends were cut back, 6 bases at V and 0 bases at J, with 15 bases in the middle. From germline, CDR1 is SQVTM and CDR2 ANQGSEA. This CDR3 contains 14 residues. Whole-study findings and limits: During therapy, HIV-associated CDR3s fell significantly in frequency, while CMV-associated CDR3s did not change significantly. Compared with untreated HIV+ repertoires, healthy controls showed roughly threefold more distinct CDR3s and higher Shannon diversity.

cDNA was made from 500 ng RNA using alpha and beta constant primers. Using multiplexing indices, alpha and beta chain libraries were generated apart by chain-specific third strand synthesis. A 5' RACE adapter with a random hexamer and the SP2 primer site was joined to cDNA. TCRdb redid the calling of the 5' RACE reads with MiXCR, one entry per CDR3 protein. The data show some 6,000 distinct CDR3 sequences, more than 8% seen once. As for this clonotype: Its cognate antigen is unknown.

This receptor was identified in an adult with HIV infection. This sample comprised blood, obtained before antiretroviral therapy. V is TRBV29-1 and J is TRBJ2-7, with D possibly matching TRBD2 (6 bases). In DNA form, the CDR3 reads TGCAGCGTGAAGACCGGGACTTTCTCCTACGAGCAGTACTTC. Translating it yields CSVKTGTFSYEQYF.